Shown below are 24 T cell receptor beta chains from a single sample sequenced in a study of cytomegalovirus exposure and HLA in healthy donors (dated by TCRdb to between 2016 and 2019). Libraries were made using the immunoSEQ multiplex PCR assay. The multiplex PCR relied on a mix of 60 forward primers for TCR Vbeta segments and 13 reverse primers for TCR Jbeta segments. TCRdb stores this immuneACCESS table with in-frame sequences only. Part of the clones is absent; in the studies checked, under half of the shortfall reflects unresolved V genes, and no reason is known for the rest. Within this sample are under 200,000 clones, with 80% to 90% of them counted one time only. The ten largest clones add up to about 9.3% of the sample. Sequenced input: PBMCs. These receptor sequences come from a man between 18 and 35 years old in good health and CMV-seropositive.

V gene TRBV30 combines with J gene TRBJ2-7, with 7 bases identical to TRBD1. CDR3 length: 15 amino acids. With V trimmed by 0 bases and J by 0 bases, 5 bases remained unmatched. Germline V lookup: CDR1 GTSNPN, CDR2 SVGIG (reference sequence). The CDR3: CAWSVPTGISYEQYF. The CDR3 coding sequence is TGTGCCTGGAGTGTGCCGACAGGGATCTCCTACGAGCAGTACTTC.

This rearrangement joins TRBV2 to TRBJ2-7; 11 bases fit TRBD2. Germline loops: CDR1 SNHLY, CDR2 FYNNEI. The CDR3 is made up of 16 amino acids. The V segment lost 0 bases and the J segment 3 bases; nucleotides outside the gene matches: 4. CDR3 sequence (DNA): TGTGCCAGCAGTGAAGCCGGGCTAGCGGGGGGCTACGAGCAGTACTTC. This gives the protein CASSEAGLAGGYEQYF. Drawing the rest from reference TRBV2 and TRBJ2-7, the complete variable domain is EPEVTQTPSHQVTQMGQEVILRCVPISNHLYFYWYRQILGQKVEFLVSFYNNEISEKSEIFDDQFSVERPDGSNFTLKIRSTKLEDSAMYFCASSEAGLAGGYEQYFGPGTRLTVT.

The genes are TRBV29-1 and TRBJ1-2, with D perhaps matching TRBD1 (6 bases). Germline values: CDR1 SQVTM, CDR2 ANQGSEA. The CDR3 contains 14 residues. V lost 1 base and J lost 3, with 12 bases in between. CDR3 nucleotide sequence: TGCAGCGTTGAAGGTTGGGGGCTCGACTATGGCTACACCTTC. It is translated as CSVEGWGLDYGYTF.

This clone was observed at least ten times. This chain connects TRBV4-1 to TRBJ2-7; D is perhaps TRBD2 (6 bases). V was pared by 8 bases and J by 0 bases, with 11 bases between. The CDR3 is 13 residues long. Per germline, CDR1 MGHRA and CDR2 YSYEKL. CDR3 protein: CASGMGGSYEQYF. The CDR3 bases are TGCGCCAGCGGAATGGGGGGCTCCTACGAGCAGTACTTC.

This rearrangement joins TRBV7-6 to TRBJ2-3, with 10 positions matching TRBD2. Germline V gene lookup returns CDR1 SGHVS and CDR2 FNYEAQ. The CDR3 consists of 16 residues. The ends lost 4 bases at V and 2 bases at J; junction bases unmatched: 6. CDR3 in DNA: TGTGCCAGCAGCTATCTAGCGGGGGAACCCACAGATACGCAGTATTTT. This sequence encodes CASSYLAGEPTDTQYF. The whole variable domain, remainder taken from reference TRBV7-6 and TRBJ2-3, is GAGVSQSPRYKVTKRGQDVALRCDPISGHVSLYWYRQALGQGPEFLTYFNYEAQQDKSGLPNDRFSAERPEGSISTLTIQRTEQRDSAMYRCASSYLAGEPTDTQYFGPGTRLTVL.

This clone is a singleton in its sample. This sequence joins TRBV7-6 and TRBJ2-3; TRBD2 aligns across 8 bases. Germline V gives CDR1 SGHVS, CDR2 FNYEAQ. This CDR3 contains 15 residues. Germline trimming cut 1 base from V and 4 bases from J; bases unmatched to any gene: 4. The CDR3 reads CASSLDGGAPDTQYF. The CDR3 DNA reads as TGTGCCAGCAGCTTAGACGGGGGGGCCCCAGATACGCAGTATTTT.

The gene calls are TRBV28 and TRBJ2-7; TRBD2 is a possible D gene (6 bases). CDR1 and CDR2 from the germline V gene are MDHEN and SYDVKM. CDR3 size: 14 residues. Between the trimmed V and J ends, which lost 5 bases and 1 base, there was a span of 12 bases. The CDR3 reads CASSHPGVSYEQYF. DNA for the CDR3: TGTGCCAGCAGTCATCCGGGGGTGTCCTACGAGCAGTACTTC. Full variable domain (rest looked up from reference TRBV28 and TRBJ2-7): DVKVTQSSRYLVKRTGEKVFLECVQDMDHENMFWYRQDPGLGLRLIYFSYDVKMKEKGDIPEGYSVSREKKERFSLILESASTNQTSMYLCASSHPGVSYEQYFGPGTRLTVT.

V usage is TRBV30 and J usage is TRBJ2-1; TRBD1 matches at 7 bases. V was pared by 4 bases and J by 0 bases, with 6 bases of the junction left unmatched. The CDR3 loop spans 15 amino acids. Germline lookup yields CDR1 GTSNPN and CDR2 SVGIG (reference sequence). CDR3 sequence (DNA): TGTGCCTGGACCGGACAGGCCGCCTCCTACAATGAGCAGTTCTTC. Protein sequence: CAWTGQAASYNEQFF.

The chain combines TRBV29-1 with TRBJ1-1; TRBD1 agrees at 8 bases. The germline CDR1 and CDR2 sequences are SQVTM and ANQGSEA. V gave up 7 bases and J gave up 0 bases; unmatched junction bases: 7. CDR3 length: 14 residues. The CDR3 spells CSARTGIVNTEAFF. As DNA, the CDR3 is TGCAGCGCAAGGACAGGGATAGTGAACACTGAAGCTTTCTTT.

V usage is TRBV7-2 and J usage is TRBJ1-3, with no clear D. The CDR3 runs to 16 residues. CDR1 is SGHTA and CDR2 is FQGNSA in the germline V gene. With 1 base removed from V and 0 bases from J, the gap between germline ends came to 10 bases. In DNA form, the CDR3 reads TGTGCCAGCAGCTTAGTTGACAACCCCTCTGGAAACACCATATATTTT. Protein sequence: CASSLVDNPSGNTIYF.

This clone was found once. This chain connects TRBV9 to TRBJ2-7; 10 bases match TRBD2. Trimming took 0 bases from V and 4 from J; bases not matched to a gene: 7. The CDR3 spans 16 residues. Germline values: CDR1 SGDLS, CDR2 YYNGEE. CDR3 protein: CASSVGSLAGVYEQYF. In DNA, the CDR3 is TGTGCCAGCAGCGTAGGTTCCCTAGCGGGGGTATACGAGCAGTACTTC.

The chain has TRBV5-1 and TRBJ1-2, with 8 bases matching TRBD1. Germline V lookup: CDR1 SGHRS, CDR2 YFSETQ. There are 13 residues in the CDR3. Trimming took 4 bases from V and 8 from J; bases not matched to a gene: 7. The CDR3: CASSEMTGDGYTF. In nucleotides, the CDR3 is TGCGCCAGCAGCGAAATGACAGGGGACGGCTACACCTTC.

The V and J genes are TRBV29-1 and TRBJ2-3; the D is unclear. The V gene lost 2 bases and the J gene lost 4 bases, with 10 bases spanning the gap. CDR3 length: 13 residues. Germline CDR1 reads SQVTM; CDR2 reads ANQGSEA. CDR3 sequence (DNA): TGCAGCGTTGAACTTTACTCTCCAGATACGCAGTATTTT. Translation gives CSVELYSPDTQYF.

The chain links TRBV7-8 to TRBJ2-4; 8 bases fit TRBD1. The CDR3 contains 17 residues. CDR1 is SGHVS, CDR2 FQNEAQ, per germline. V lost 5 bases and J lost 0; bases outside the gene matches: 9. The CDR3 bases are TGTGCCAGCAGCCCAGGGGGCGGCGTTGGAGCCAAAAACATTCAGTACTTC. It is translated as CASSPGGGVGAKNIQYF.

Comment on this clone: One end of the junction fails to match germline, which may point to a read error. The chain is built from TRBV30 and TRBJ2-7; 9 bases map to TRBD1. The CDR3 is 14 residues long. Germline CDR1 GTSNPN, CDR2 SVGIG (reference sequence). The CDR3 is CAWSAGQGSSEQYF. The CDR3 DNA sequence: TGTGCCTGGAGTGCGGGACAGGGTTCCTCCGAGCAGTACTTC.

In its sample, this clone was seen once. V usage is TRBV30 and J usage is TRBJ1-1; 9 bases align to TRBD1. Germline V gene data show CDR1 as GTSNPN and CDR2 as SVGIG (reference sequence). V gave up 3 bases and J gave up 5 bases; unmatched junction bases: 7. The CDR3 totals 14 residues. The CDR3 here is CAWRYRGRNTEAFF. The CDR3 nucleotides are TGTGCCTGGAGGTACAGGGGGCGAAATACTGAAGCTTTCTTT.

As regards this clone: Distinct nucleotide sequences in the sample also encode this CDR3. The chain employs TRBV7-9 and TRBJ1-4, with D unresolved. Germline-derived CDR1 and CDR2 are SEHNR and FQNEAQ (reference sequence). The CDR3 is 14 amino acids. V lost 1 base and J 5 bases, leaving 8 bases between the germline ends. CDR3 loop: CASSLGQKNEKLFF. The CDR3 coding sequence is TGTGCCAGCAGCTTAGGTCAGAAGAATGAAAAACTGTTTTTT.

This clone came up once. The CDR3 sequence: CASSESVTAYEQYF. Written as DNA, the CDR3 is TGTGCCAGCAGTGAATCCGTGACAGCCTACGAGCAGTACTTC. V gene TRBV25-1 combines with J gene TRBJ2-7; tentatively, D is TRBD1 (5 bases). V lost 1 base, J lost 2 bases, and 9 bases lay in between. The CDR3 consists of 14 residues. Germline assignment: CDR1 MGHDK and CDR2 SYGVNS.

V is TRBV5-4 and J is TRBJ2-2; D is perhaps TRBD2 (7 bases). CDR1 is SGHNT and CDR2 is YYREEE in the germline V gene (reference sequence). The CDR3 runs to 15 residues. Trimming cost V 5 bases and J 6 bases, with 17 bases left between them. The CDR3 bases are TGTGCCAGCAGTGGTACGGGGGGCTTCCCCGGGGAGCTGTTTTTT. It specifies CASSGTGGFPGELFF.

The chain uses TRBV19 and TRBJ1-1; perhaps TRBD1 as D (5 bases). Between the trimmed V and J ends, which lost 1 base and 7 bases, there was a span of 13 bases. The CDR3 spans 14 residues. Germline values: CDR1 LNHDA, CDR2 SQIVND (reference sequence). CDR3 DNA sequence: TGTGCCAGTAGTATAGGTGGAGGGGCCCTTGAAGCTTTCTTT. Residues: CASSIGGGALEAFF.

Written as DNA, the CDR3 is TGTGCCAGCAGCTTGGCGCAGGTCTACGAGCAGTACTTC. It translates to CASSLAQVYEQYF. This chain joins TRBV5-6 and TRBJ2-7; no clear D. V lost 0 bases and J lost 3, with 7 bases in between. The CDR3 sequence is 13 residues long. Germline CDR1 is SGHDT and CDR2 is YYEEEE.

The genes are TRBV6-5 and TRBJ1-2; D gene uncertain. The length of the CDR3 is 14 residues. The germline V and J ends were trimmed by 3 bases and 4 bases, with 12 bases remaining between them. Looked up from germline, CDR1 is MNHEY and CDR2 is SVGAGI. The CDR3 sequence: CASSYNPEAYGYTF. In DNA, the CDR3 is TGTGCCAGCAGTTATAACCCGGAGGCCTATGGCTACACCTTC.

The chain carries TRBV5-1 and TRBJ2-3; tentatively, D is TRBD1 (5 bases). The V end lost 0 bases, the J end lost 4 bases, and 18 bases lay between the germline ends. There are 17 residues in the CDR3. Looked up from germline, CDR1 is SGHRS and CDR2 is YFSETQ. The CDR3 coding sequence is TGCGCCAGCAGCTTGGCCGGTACAGGACCTAGGGCAGATACGCAGTATTTT. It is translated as CASSLAGTGPRADTQYF.

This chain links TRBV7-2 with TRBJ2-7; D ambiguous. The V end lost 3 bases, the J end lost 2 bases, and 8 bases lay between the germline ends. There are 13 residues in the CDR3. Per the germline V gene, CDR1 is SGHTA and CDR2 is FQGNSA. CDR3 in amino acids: CASSFSVPYEQYF. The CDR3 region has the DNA TGTGCCAGCAGCTTCTCAGTCCCCTACGAGCAGTACTTC.